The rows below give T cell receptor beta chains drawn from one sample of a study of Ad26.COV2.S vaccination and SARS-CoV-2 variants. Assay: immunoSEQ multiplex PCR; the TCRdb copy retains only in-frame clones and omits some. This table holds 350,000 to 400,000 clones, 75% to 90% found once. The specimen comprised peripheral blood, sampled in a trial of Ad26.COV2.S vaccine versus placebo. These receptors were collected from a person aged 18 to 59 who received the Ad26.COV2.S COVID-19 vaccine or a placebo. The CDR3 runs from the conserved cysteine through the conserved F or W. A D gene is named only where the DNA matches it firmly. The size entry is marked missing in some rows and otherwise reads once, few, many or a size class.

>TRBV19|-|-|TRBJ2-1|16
CASSIGGFRVYNEQFF
TGTGCCAGTAGTATAGGGGGATTTAGGGTATACAATGAGCAGTTCTTC
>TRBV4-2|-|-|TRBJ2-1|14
CASSQPWDGEEQFF
TGTGCCAGCAGCCAACCTTGGGACGGAGAAGAGCAGTTCTTC
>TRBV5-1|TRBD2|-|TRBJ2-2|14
CASERGENTGELFF
TGCGCCAGCGAGCGGGGGGAGAACACCGGGGAGCTGTTTTTT
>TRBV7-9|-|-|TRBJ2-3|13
CASTLGGTDTQYF
TGTGCCAGCACGCTAGGGGGGACAGATACGCAGTATTTT
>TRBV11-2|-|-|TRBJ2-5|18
CASSPEGRTGRGKETQYF
TGTGCCAGCAGCCCAGAGGGTAGGACAGGGAGGGGAAAAGAGACCCAGTACTTC
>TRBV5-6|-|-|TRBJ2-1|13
CASSFWEYNEQFF
TGTGCCAGCAGCTTCTGGGAGTACAATGAGCAGTTCTTC
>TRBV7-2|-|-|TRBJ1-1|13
CASSLQQVVEAFF
TGTGCCAGCAGCTTGCAGCAGGTTGTTGAAGCTTTCTTT
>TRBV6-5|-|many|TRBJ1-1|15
CASSYSNRVNTEAFF
TGTGCCAGCAGTTACTCGAACAGAGTGAACACTGAAGCTTTCTTT
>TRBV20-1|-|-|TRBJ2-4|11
CSLLAKNIQYF
TGCAGTCTTTTAGCCAAAAACATTCAGTACTTC
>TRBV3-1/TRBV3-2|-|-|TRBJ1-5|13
CASSQDRGQPQHF
TGTGCCAGCAGCCAAGATCGGGGTCAGCCCCAGCATTTT
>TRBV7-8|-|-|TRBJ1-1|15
CASSLVVWVGTEAFF
TGTGCCAGCAGCTTAGTCGTGTGGGTCGGCACTGAAGCTTTCTTT
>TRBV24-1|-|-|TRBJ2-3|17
CATSESKRVFATDTQYF
TGTGCCACCAGTGAGTCCAAGAGGGTTTTTGCCACAGATACGCAGTATTTT
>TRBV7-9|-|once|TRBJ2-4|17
CASSTTHSGSYKNIQYF
TGTGCCAGCAGCACGACACATTCGGGGAGCTACAAAAACATTCAGTACTTC
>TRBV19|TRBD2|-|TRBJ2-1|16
CASKYAAGGTYNEQFF
TGTGCCAGTAAATATGCAGCGGGGGGAACTTACAATGAGCAGTTCTTC
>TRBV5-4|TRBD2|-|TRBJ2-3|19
CASSPHGTSGGYGTDTQYF
TGTGCCAGCAGCCCGCACGGGACTAGCGGGGGGTACGGAACAGATACGCAGTATTTT
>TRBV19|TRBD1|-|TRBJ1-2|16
CASSIDPGQGGDGYTF
TGTGCCAGTAGTATAGATCCGGGACAGGGCGGTGATGGCTACACCTTC
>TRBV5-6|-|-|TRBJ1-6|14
CASSLLAGVSPLHF
TGTGCCAGCAGCTTGTTAGCAGGGGTTTCGCCCCTCCACTTT
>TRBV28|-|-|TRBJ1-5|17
CASSLWTLDSRNQPQHF
TGTGCCAGCAGTTTATGGACCTTGGACAGCCGCAATCAGCCCCAGCATTTT